This T cell receptor (beta chain) emerged from a study of regulatory T cells in long-lasting Graves disease. The germline V gene encodes CDR1 SGHRS and CDR2 YFSETQ. The CDR3 spans 16 residues. V was pared by 0 bases and J by 3 bases, with 13 bases between. The time point was: newly diagnosed GD, antithyroid drugs for less than 3 months. The TCR library used RNA extracted from PBMCs. Arm-PCR of CDR3 regions with iRepertoire HTBI primers generated TCR beta libraries. In TCRdb, the multiplex PCR reads were re-called with MiXCR into one record per CDR3 protein. The sample has around 480,000 distinct CDR3 sequences, around 15% seen once; the top ten hold 12%. Many counts were recorded for this clonotype. The sample also formed part of further work on T cells in Graves' hyperthyroidism and ophthalmopathy. That paper notes: Separation of ophthalmopathy from stable hyperthyroidism was achieved by a 13 V-J model. Model-based prediction identified ophthalmopathy a median approximately 6.2 months prior to its onset.

This receptor was obtained from a man aged 35-49 years with Graves disease. Here the sequenced sample was peripheral blood mononuclear cells (PBMCs), taken at new diagnosis, from a patient treated with antithyroid drugs. This chain links TRBV5-1 with TRBJ1-3, with D uncertain. For the CDR3, the DNA is TGCGCCAGCAGCTTGGGTCACGAAATTCTTGGAAACACCATATATTTT. This sequence encodes CASSLGHEILGNTIYF.